The T cell receptor (beta chain) under discussion was sequenced for a study of spatial heterogeneity in lung cancer. The study's findings and limits: Counts of expanded intratumoral alpha and beta TCRs tracked tumor mutation counts.

Each CDR3 protein gets one entry after TCRdb re-called the 5' RACE reads with MiXCR. The sample shows some 4,700 distinct CDR3 sequences, approximately 4.1% of them seen only once. This CDR3 has 17 residues. J was trimmed by 2 bases and V by 4 bases; bases with no gene match: 9. CDR1 is KGHSH and CDR2 is LQKENI in the germline V gene. This clonotype is deemed medium-sized (0.01 to 0.1%). Its antigen is not known. Time point given: sample taken at primary tumor resection. This chain links TRBV18 with TRBJ1-5; 9 positions agree with TRBD1. The TCR was taken from a female donor with early-stage non-small cell lung cancer. Source: lung tumor tissue, taken at surgery. CDR3 nucleotide sequence: TGTGCCAGCTCACTGGCCCGGGACAGGGAAGGCAATCAGCCCCAGCATTTT. Amino acid sequence: CASSLARDREGNQPQHF.